This T cell receptor beta chain is drawn from a study of breast tumors, draining lymph nodes, adjacent tissues. There are 15 residues in the CDR3. Germline lookup yields CDR1 SGDLS and CDR2 YYNGEE. Breast cancer patients provided tissue from their axillary draining lymph nodes. Study-level results: Most tumor T cells seemingly derive from lymph node, then expand in tumor. Tumor and nontumor repertoires were significantly more similar in luminal-like than in basal-like breast cancer. That most tumor T cells come from lymph nodes remained unproven. Tumor TCR diversity was below lymph nodes but above nontumor tissue.

TCRdb recomputed calls from the multiplex PCR reads with MiXCR, one row per CDR3 protein. The table records about 110,000 distinct CDR3 sequences, approximately 28% of them present only once. This clonotype appeared a few times. The antigen remains undetermined. This may arise from a read error, as a much more abundant clone is one base away. Sequenced input: axillary lymph node tissue. The chain links TRBV9 to TRBJ2-5; D might be TRBD2 (6 bases). This TCR was recovered from a female donor with breast cancer. Some clones in this sample may be carry-over from other donors' samples. The CDR3 is CASSSRGGSQETPYF. The CDR3 DNA is TGTGCCAGCAGCTCCAGAGGAGGGTCGCAAGAGACCCCGTACTTC.